These 3 T cell receptor beta chains were sequenced from one sample in a study of T cells after yellow fever vaccination. Each CDR3 protein gets one entry after TCRdb re-called the 5' RACE reads with MiXCR. The top ten hold approximately 15% of the sample, which has 400,000 or so distinct CDR3 sequences, 6.2% seen once. The sample here was PBMCs, taken 5 days after the yellow fever booster vaccination. These receptors were collected from a man aged 30 to 39 who received the YFV17D yellow fever vaccine.

This clonotype was seen repeatedly, ten times or more. The V and J genes are TRBV20-1 and TRBJ2-3; 11 bases agree with TRBD2. CDR1 is DFQATT, CDR2 SNEGSKA, per germline (reference sequence). This CDR3 is 15 amino acids long. With 6 bases clipped from V and 2 bases from J, the junction kept 7 bases outside the gene matches. CDR3 in DNA: TGCAGTGCCAATACACTAGCGGGAGCCACAGATACGCAGTATTTT. Protein: CSANTLAGATDTQYF.

This clonotype showed up many times. V is TRBV12-3 or TRBV12-4 and J is TRBJ1-5, with D perhaps TRBD1 (6 bases). With 5 bases removed from V and 7 bases from J, the gap between germline ends came to 9 bases. The CDR3 totals 12 residues. CDR3 protein: CASSTGIQPQHF. DNA for the CDR3: TGTGCCAGCAGTACAGGGATACAGCCCCAGCATTTT.

This clonotype has at least ten counts. The chain joins TRBV15 to TRBJ2-1; D unclear. This CDR3 is 16 amino acids long. The germline gives CDR1 LNHNV, CDR2 YYDKDF (reference sequence). V lost 8 bases and J lost 0, with 17 bases in between. CDR3: CATAPRSRSSYNEQFF. The CDR3 bases are TGTGCCACCGCACCGCGGTCGCGCAGCTCCTACAATGAGCAGTTCTTC.